What follows describes a single TCR beta chain. Its antigen remains undetermined. Within one base of it there is no much larger clone, and no base qualities were kept. Library creation used the immunoSEQ multiplex PCR assay. For the original study's pipeline: A statistical classification framework was built to diagnose cytomegalovirus status from the catalog of TCR beta chain sequences. TCRdb retrieved this table from immuneACCESS and kept in-frame rearrangements only. Not all clones are present; in checked studies, unresolved V genes account for under half, and no reason is known for the remainder. The DNA was the basis for D and trimming; V, J and clone size are from that table. Recorded for this sample are about 140,000 clones; roughly 88% of them occurred a single time. The ten largest clonotypes hold almost 8% of the sample. These data originate in a study of cytomegalovirus exposure and HLA in healthy donors (dated by TCRdb to about 2017). About the investigation overall: The roughly 670 repertoires of the first cohort and the 95 to 150 validation repertoires were produced on the same platform, according to a later analysis. The study aimed to test whether cataloging public T cell receptors could reveal signatures of past pathogen exposure. Along with the approximately 700-subject first cohort, a separate validation cohort of over 90 different subjects was used. The study combined high-throughput TCR immunosequencing, statistical association of individual TCRs with disease status, and machine learning to predict cytomegalovirus infection status. What the study reported, not specific to this receptor: Cytomegalovirus status was reported to be diagnosed by the classifier with high specificity and sensitivity in both the original and validation cohorts. All 120 or so repertoires were used to score co-occurrence in the validation cohort in a later analysis, because that analysis had no HLA typing for the cohort. Subsequent analysis determined that TCRs grouped into clusters in the first cohort also showed a tendency toward co-occurrence across the approximately 120 validation repertoires, and roughly 94% of cluster scores exceeded 0. According to the authors, the approach could potentially be generalized to other disease states and immunological phenotypes. While some public TCRs were present in many individuals, most TCR sequences turned up only very rarely across donors. In vitro tests confirmed that a few of the cytomegalovirus-associated TCR beta chains recognize cytomegalovirus antigens. The study gave a list of about 170 TCR beta chains associated with cytomegalovirus.

CDR1 and CDR2, looked up from the germline V gene, are MDHEN and SYDVKM. V has 7 bases trimmed and J has 5 bases trimmed; junction bases matching no gene number 5. The CDR3 measures 13 amino acids from cysteine to phenylalanine. Left in the record is the CDR3 DNA by itself, 39 bases read in frame from the first base. Donors formed part of the validation cohort, which comprised about 120 subjects and was distinct from the first cohort of several hundred subjects. Sequencing used PBMCs. Recombination connected TRBV28 to TRBJ1-5; 7 central nucleotides agree with TRBD1. The sequence derives from a woman aged 18-29 years in good health and CMV-seropositive. The CDR3 has the sequence CASILGQDQPQHF. The sequenced DNA is TGTGCCAGCATCCTTGGACAGGATCAGCCCCAGCATTTT. This CDR3, with the reference TRBV28 and TRBJ1-5 proteins standing in past its ends, gives the full variable domain DVKVTQSSRYLVKRTGEKVFLECVQDMDHENMFWYRQDPGLGLRLIYFSYDVKMKEKGDIPEGYSVSREKKERFSLILESASTNQTSMYLCASILGQDQPQHFGDGTRLSIL.